This entry lists 21 T cell receptor beta chains sequenced from one sample in a study of shared clonotypes between healthy human individuals. Data came from immunoSEQ multiplex PCR; TCRdb stores just in-frame clones and leaves some out. Among around 2,000,000 clones, approximately 94% were seen once, and the ten largest hold 1% to 1.5%. CD8 cells regarded as naive lacked CD45RO, were positively chosen for CCR7, and omitted terminally differentiated effector memory CD45RA+ cells. The material sequenced was naive CD8+ T cells sorted from blood. The receptors were gathered from a man aged 18 to 30 in good health.

V usage is TRBV9 and J usage is TRBJ1-1; 8 nucleotides line up with TRBD1. Trimming cost V 3 bases and J 6 bases; bases outside gene matches: 4. CDR1 and CDR2 (germline): SGDLS, YYNGEE. The CDR3 covers 13 residues. The CDR3 DNA sequence: TGTGCCAGCAGCGCGTCAGGGGGCCCTGAAGCTTTCTTT. It is translated as CASSASGGPEAFF.

The chain uses TRBV5-4 and TRBJ2-5, with D hard to call. V was clipped by 4 bases and J by 1 base, with 8 bases between them. This CDR3 contains 13 residues. Germline V gene data show CDR1 as SGHNT and CDR2 as YYREEE (reference sequence). The CDR3 bases are TGTGCCAGCAGCCCAGACGCCCAAGAGACCCAGTACTTC. Amino acid sequence: CASSPDAQETQYF. The full variable domain, its missing parts supplied by reference TRBV5-4 and TRBJ2-5, is ETGVTQSPTHLIKTRGQQVTLRCSSQSGHNTVSWYQQALGQGPQFIFQYYREEENGRGNFPPRFSGLQFPNYSSELNVNALELDDSALYLCASSPDAQETQYFGPGTRLLVL.

V is TRBV19 and J is TRBJ2-4; D might be TRBD1 (6 bases). From germline, CDR1 is LNHDA and CDR2 SQIVND (reference sequence). This CDR3 is built from 13 residues. Trimming pared 3 bases from V and 7 bases from J, leaving 10 bases between. The CDR3 nucleotides are TGTGCCAGTAGTATTGGGGGCTGGAACATTCAGTACTTC. This translates into CASSIGGWNIQYF.

The chain recombines TRBV13 with TRBJ2-1, with 7 bases fitting TRBD1. The CDR3 consists of 12 residues. Trimming removed 1 base from V and 10 bases from J; junction bases left unmatched: 1. Germline-derived CDR1 and CDR2 are PRHDT and FYEKMQ (reference sequence). For the CDR3, the DNA is TGTGCCAGCAGCTTAGAGGGACAGGAGCAGTTCTTC. This sequence encodes CASSLEGQEQFF.

CDR3 residues: CASSSEGYGANVLTF. The CDR3 DNA sequence: TGTGCCAGCAGCTCAGAGGGATATGGGGCCAACGTCCTGACTTTC. The chain uses TRBV7-8 and TRBJ2-6; weak D call: TRBD2 (5 bases). The V gene's germline CDR1 is SGHVS and CDR2 FQNEAQ. With 4 bases removed from V and 3 bases from J, the gap between germline ends came to 10 bases. The CDR3 covers 15 residues.

In its sample, this clone was seen once. CDR3 in DNA: TGCAGCGTTGCCCTGACGGCTCAGGGCACCGGGGAGCTGTTTTTT. It yields the protein CSVALTAQGTGELFF. The chain couples TRBV29-1 to TRBJ2-2; weak D call: TRBD1 (5 bases). V was shortened by 4 bases and J by 4 bases, with 16 bases between the two germline ends. Germline values: CDR1 SQVTM, CDR2 ANQGSEA. This CDR3 has 15 amino acids.

V gene TRBV30 combines with J gene TRBJ2-6, with D perhaps matching TRBD2 (5 bases). Trimming took 3 bases from V and 0 from J, leaving 18 bases between them. This CDR3 is built from 18 residues. In germline, CDR1 is GTSNPN, CDR2 SVGIG (reference sequence). This CDR3 reads CAWSARGSTLSGANVLTF. The CDR3 bases are TGTGCCTGGAGCGCCCGCGGGTCCACGCTCTCTGGGGCCAACGTCCTGACTTTC.

The V call is TRBV4-3, the J call TRBJ1-1; no clear D. This CDR3 has 13 residues. Germline CDR1 is LGHNA and CDR2 is YSLEER. V lost 2 bases, J lost 3 bases, and 7 bases lay in between. This CDR3 is CASSQFADTEAFF. In nucleotides, the CDR3 is TGCGCCAGCAGCCAATTCGCGGACACTGAAGCTTTCTTT.

The chain carries TRBV28 and TRBJ2-7, with D unresolved. The V and J ends lost 6 bases and 1 base respectively, with 10 bases between them. The CDR3 has 13 amino acids. The germline V gene encodes CDR1 MDHEN and CDR2 SYDVKM. CDR3 in DNA: TGTGCCAGCAGCCCTGTAGGGTCCTACGAGCAGTACTTC. Its translation: CASSPVGSYEQYF.

Remarks on this clone: The sample holds other DNA sequences that translate to the same CDR3. V is TRBV27 and J is TRBJ2-2; possibly TRBD1 or TRBD2 for D (5 bases each). The V gene lost 5 bases and the J gene lost 5 bases, with 9 bases spanning the gap. Germline assignment: CDR1 MNHEY and CDR2 SMNVEV (reference sequence). The CDR3 totals 13 residues. CDR3 amino acids: CASSLGETGELFF. CDR3 sequence (DNA): TGTGCCAGCAGTCTGGGGGAAACCGGGGAGCTGTTTTTT.

This chain connects TRBV13 to TRBJ1-5; D may be TRBD1 (5 bases). CDR3 size: 14 residues. CDR1 and CDR2 from the germline V gene are PRHDT and FYEKMQ (reference sequence). Trimming stripped 1 base from V and 6 bases from J, with 10 bases between. The CDR3 spells CASSLAGGSQPQHF. As DNA, the CDR3 is TGTGCCAGCAGCTTAGCTGGGGGAAGTCAGCCCCAGCATTTT.

CDR3 sequence reads: CASLPHGGSYNEQFF. The CDR3 bases are TGTGCCAGCCTACCCCACGGCGGCTCCTACAATGAGCAGTTCTTC. This rearrangement joins TRBV19 to TRBJ2-1; D is undetermined. The ends were cut back, 9 bases at V and 0 bases at J, with 15 bases in the middle. CDR1 and CDR2 (germline): LNHDA, SQIVND (reference sequence). This CDR3 has 15 residues.

The genes are TRBV7-9 and TRBJ2-3; 10 nucleotides match TRBD2. The V gene's germline CDR1 is SEHNR and CDR2 FQNEAQ (reference sequence). With V trimmed by 4 bases and J by 0 bases, 4 bases remained unmatched. The CDR3 sequence is 16 residues long. The CDR3 reads CASSSLAGTSTDTQYF. As DNA, the CDR3 is TGTGCCAGCAGCTCACTAGCGGGGACTAGCACAGATACGCAGTATTTT. Supplemented by reference TRBV7-9 and TRBJ2-3, the full variable domain reads DTGVSQNPRHKITKRGQNVTFRCDPISEHNRLYWYRQTLGQGPEFLTYFQNEAQLEKSRLLSDRFSAERPKGSFSTLEIQRTEQGDSAMYLCASSSLAGTSTDTQYFGPGTRLTVL.

The chain links TRBV7-9 to TRBJ2-1; 7 positions agree with TRBD2. V shed 5 bases and J 4 bases; nucleotides not matched to a gene: 8. This CDR3 is 15 amino acids long. The germline CDR1 and CDR2 sequences are SEHNR and FQNEAQ (reference sequence). The CDR3 region is CASSSTSVRYNEQFF. The DNA of the CDR3 is TGTGCCAGCAGCAGTACTAGCGTTCGGTACAATGAGCAGTTCTTC.

As concerns this clone: This specimen includes other DNA sequences encoding the same CDR3. V is TRBV27 and J is TRBJ2-1; 8 bases are shared with TRBD1. The CDR3 has 14 amino acids. With 3 bases clipped from V and 6 bases from J, the junction kept 4 bases outside the gene matches. The V gene's germline CDR1 is MNHEY and CDR2 SMNVEV (reference sequence). The CDR3 sequence is CASSLGTGGNEQFF. CDR3 bases: TGTGCCAGCAGTTTGGGCACAGGGGGCAATGAGCAGTTCTTC.

The chain combines TRBV6-1 with TRBJ1-4, with no clear D. This CDR3 region has 14 residues. V lost 7 bases and J lost 6, with 15 bases in between. CDR1 MNHNS and CDR2 SASEGT come from the germline V gene. DNA for the CDR3: TGTGCCAGCAATACCGACTTCGTAGATGAAAAACTGTTTTTT. Protein: CASNTDFVDEKLFF.

The rearrangement joins TRBV21-1 to TRBJ1-4. TRBV21-1 is an annotated pseudogene. CDR3 size: 14 residues. This CDR3 is CASSPLEGKEKLFF. The CDR3 bases are TGTGCCAGCAGCCCCCTCGAGGGTAAGGAAAAACTGTTTTTT.

Remarks on this clone: At the DNA level, this CDR3 is encoded by other sequences in the same sample as well. The rearrangement joins TRBV5-4 to TRBJ2-3, with 8 bases lining up with TRBD2. CDR1 and CDR2 from the germline V gene are SGHNT and YYREEE (reference sequence). This CDR3 is 15 amino acids long. Germline trimming cut 2 bases from V and 2 bases from J; bases unmatched to any gene: 4. The DNA for the CDR3 is TGTGCCAGCAGCTTCAGCGGGGGCCCCACAGATACGCAGTATTTT. It specifies CASSFSGGPTDTQYF.

This clone was seen only once. The chain has TRBV10-3 and TRBJ2-5; 8 bases line up with TRBD2. After removal of 4 bases from V and 2 bases from J, the junction contained 12 bases not matched to a gene. The V gene's germline CDR1 is ENHRY and CDR2 SYGVKD. This CDR3 comprises 17 residues. The CDR3 nucleotides are TGTGCCATCAGTGTTATTCGGCGGGAGGAAGGGCAAGAGACCCAGTACTTC. The encoded protein is CAISVIRREEGQETQYF.

V usage is TRBV6-5 and J usage is TRBJ2-1; TRBD2 aligns across 12 bases. Germline V lookup: CDR1 MNHEY, CDR2 SVGAGI. The CDR3 extends over 14 amino acids. V lost 10 bases and J lost 5; bases outside the gene matches: 6. This CDR3 reads CATSRTSGDNEQFF. As DNA, the CDR3 is TGTGCCACCTCCCGGACTAGCGGGGACAATGAGCAGTTCTTC.

Notes on this clone: Different DNA sequences within this sample yield the same CDR3. The V call is TRBV27, the J call TRBJ2-1; TRBD1 is a possible D gene (6 bases). The germline V and J ends were trimmed by 5 bases and 4 bases, with 12 bases remaining between them. Germline CDR1 is MNHEY and CDR2 is SMNVEV (reference sequence). This CDR3 contains 14 residues. CDR3 loop: CASSLRDTYNEQFF. DNA of the CDR3: TGTGCCAGCAGTCTCCGGGACACTTACAATGAGCAGTTCTTC.